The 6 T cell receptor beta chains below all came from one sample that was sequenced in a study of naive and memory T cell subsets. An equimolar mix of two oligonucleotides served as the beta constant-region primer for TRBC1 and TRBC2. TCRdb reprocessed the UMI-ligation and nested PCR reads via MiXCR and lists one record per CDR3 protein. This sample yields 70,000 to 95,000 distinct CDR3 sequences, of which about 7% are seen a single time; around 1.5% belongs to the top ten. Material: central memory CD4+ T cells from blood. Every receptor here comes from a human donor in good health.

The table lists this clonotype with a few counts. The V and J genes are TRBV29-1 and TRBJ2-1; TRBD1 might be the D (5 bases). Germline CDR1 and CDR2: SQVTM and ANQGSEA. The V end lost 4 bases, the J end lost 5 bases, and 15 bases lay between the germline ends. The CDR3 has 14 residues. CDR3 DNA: TGCAGCGTTGCCCAGGGTACGGTGGACAATGAGCAGTTCTTC. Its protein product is CSVAQGTVDNEQFF.

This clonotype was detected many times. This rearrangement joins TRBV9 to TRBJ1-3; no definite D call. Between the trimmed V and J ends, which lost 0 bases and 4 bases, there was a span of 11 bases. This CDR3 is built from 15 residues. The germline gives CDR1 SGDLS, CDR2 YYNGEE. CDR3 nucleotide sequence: TGTGCCAGCAGCGTAGCTGAGACTTCGGGAAACACCATATATTTT. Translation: CASSVAETSGNTIYF.

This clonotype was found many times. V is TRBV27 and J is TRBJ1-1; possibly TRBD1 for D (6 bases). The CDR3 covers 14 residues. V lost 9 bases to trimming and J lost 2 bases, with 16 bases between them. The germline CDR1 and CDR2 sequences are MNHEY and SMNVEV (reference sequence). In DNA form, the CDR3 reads TGTGCCAGTAGGCTGGACAGCTCAAACACTGAAGCTTTCTTT. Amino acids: CASRLDSSNTEAFF.

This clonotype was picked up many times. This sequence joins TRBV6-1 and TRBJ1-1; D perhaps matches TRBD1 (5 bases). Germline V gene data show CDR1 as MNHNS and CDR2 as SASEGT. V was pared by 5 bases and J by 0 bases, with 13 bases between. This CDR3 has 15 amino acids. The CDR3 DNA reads TGTGCCAGCAGTCCCGGGACGGTCATGAACACTGAAGCTTTCTTT. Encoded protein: CASSPGTVMNTEAFF.

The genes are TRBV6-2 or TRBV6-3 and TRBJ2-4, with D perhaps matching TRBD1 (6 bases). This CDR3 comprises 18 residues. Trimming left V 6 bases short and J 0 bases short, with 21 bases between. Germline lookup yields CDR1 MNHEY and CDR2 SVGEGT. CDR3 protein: CASSQRTAQGIAKNIQYF. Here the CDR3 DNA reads TGTGCCAGCAGCCAAAGGACAGCCCAGGGAATAGCCAAAAACATTCAGTACTTC.

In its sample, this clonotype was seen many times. The CDR3 nucleotides read TGTGCCAGCAGTTACTCGATGTTCAGGGCGAATCAGCCCCAGCATTTT. Translating gives CASSYSMFRANQPQHF. This chain connects TRBV6-2 or TRBV6-3 to TRBJ1-5; D is possibly TRBD1 (5 bases). From germline, CDR1 is MNHEY and CDR2 SVGEGT. The CDR3 sequence is 16 residues long. V lost 0 bases, J lost 4 bases, and 13 bases lay in between.